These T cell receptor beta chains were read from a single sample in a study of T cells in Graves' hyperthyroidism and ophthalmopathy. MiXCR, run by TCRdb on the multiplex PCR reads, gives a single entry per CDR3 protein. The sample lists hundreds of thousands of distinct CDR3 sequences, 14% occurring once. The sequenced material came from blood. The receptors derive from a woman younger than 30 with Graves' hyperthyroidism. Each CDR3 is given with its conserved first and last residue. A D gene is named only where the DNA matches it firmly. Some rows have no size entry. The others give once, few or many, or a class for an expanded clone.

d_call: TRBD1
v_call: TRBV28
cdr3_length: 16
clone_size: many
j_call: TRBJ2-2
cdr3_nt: TGTGCCAGCAGTTCCGGGACAGGGGCATTATACGGGGAGCTGTTTTTT
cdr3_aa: CASSSGTGALYGELFF

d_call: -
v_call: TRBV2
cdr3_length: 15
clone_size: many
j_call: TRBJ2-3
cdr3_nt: TGTGCCAGCAGCGAAACGACCCGCCCGGCAGATACGCAGTATTTT
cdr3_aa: CASSETTRPADTQYF

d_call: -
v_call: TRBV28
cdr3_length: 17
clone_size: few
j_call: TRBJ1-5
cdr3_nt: TGTGCCAGCAGTGGCGCGGGGGGGCGCTGGGGGGATCAGCCCCAGCATTTT
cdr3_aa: CASSGAGGRWGDQPQHF

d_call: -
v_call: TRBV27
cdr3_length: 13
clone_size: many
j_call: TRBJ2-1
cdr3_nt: TGTGCCTCGACCGACCCCGGAAGGGCTGAGCAGTTCTTC
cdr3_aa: CASTDPGRAEQFF

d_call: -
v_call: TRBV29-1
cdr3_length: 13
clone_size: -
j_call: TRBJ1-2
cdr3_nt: TGCAGCGTTGGTTCAGGGTTTAACTATGGCTACACCTTC
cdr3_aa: CSVGSGFNYGYTF

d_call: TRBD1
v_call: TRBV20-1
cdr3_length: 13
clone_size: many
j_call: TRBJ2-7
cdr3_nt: TGCAGTGCCCCGAAACAGGGGGGCTACGAGCAGTACTTC
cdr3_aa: CSAPKQGGYEQYF

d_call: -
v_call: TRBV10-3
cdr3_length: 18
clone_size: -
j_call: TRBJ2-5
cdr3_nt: TGTGCCATCAGTGAGTCCCGGGCTGGGGGTCGCAAAAGGGAGACCCAGTACTTC
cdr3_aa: CAISESRAGGRKRETQYF

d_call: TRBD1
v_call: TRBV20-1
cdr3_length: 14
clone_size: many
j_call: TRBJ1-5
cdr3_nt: TGCAGTGCTATGGACAGGGGGCTTGGGCAGCCCCAGCATTTT
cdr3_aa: CSAMDRGLGQPQHF

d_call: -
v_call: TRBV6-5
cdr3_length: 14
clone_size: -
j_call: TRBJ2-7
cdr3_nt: TGTGCCAGCAGTTACGGGGCGCCCTCCTACGAGCAGTACTTC
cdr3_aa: CASSYGAPSYEQYF

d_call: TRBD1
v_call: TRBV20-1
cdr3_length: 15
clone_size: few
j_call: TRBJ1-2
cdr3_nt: TGCAGTGCTAGAGACCCCAGGGGGAAGGACTATGGCTACACCTTC
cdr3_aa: CSARDPRGKDYGYTF

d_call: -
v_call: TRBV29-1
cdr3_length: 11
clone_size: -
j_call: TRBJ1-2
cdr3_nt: TGCAGCGTTTTGGACCGAGCCGGCTACACCTTC
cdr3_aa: CSVLDRAGYTF

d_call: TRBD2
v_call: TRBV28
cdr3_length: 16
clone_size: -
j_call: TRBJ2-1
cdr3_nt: TGTGCCAGCAGTCTGAAACTAGCGGCACGTCGGGGGGGGCAGTTCTTC
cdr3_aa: CASSLKLAARRGGQFF

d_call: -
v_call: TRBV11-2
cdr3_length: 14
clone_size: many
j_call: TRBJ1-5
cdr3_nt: TGTGCCAGCAGCTCCACCTCACGCAATCAGCCCCAGCATTTT
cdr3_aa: CASSSTSRNQPQHF

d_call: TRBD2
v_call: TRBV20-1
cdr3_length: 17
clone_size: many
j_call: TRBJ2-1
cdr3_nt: TGCAGTGCTCGCCCACCCTGGACTAGCGGAATTTACAATGAGCAGTTCTTC
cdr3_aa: CSARPPWTSGIYNEQFF

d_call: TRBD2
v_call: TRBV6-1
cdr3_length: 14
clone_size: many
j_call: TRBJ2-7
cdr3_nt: TGTGCCAGCAGTCCTACTAGCGGGAGGTACGAGCAGTACTTC
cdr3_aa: CASSPTSGRYEQYF

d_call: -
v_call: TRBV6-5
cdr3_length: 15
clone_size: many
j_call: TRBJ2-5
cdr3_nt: TGTGCCAGCAGTTACTCGTCTAGGACCCAAGAGACCCAGTACTTC
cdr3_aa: CASSYSSRTQETQYF

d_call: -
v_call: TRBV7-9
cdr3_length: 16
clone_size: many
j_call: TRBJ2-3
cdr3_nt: TGTGCCAGCAGCCCTCGAGGGGGACGGGAGACAGATACGCAGTATTTT
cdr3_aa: CASSPRGGRETDTQYF

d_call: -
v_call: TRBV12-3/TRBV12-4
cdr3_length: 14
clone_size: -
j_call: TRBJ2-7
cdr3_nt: TGTGCCAGCAGTATTAGGTACAACTCCTACGAGCAGTACTTC
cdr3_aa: CASSIRYNSYEQYF

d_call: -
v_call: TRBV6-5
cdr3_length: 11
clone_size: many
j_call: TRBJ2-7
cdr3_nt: TGTGCCAGCAGTTACTCGAAAAGAGAGTACTTC
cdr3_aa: CASSYSKREYF

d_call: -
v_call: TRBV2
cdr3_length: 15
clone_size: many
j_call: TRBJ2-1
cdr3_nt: TGTGCCAGCAGTGGCGAGGGGGGCCTCGGGAATGAGCAGTTCTTC
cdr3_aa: CASSGEGGLGNEQFF

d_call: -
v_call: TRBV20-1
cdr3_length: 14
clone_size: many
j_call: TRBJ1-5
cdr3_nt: TGCAGTGCTAGTTGGACGTTCAGGGGTCAGCCCCAGCATTTT
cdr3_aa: CSASWTFRGQPQHF

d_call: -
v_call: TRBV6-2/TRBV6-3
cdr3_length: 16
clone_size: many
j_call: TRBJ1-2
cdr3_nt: TGTGCCACCCTCGGGGGAAGGGATCCTTACCTCTATGGCTACACCTTC
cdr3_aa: CATLGGRDPYLYGYTF